This paragraph covers one TCR beta chain sequence. What it binds is unknown. These data are taken from a study of cytomegalovirus exposure and HLA in healthy donors. Study at large: Around 85 million unique TCRs from HLA-typed donors were held in an early data release.

General study points: Fewer N-insertions (relative to the roughly 610-donor mean) were reportedly seen in an Asian-associated ancestry cluster in a later analysis. Testing in vitro showed three CMV-associated chains specific for CMV antigens. In a later analysis, across HLA loci, associated TCR counts were highest for DRB1, lowest for HLA-C.

The germline V gene has CDR1 LGHNA and CDR2 YSLEER. The V and J ends lost 1 base and 5 bases, in that order; junction bases with no gene match: 11. The CDR3 runs 18 residues. The primer mix had 60 Vbeta and 13 Jbeta primers. Measured with immunoSEQ multiplex PCR; TCRdb has only the in-frame clones, and not every one. This table holds 100,000 to 150,000 clones, under 90% found once. Sample: PBMCs. The rearrangement joins TRBV4-3 to TRBJ2-2; 9 bases are shared with TRBD2. The TCR comes from a woman between 35 and 50 years old in good health and CMV-seronegative. The CDR3 sequence is CASSQGLAEGVGTGELFF. CDR3 DNA sequence: TGCGCCAGCAGCCAAGGACTAGCGGAGGGCGTGGGAACCGGGGAGCTGTTTTTT.